The rows below give T cell receptor beta chains drawn from one sample of a study of T cells expressing NK-cell markers. After re-calling the 5' RACE reads, TCRdb lists one entry per CDR3 protein, DNA absent. This sample's clone table lists 300,000 to 450,000 distinct CDR3 sequences. Sequences were obtained from blood T cells: a sorted CD56 or NKG2C T cell subset, CD4+ or CD8+ T cells, or bulk PBMC T cells (not recorded which). The receptors stem from a man aged 18-75 years in good health. Both conserved end residues are part of each CDR3. Each record gives: J gene, CDR3 length, V gene, CDR3 protein.

J: TRBJ1-1; length: 16; V: TRBV4-1; CDR3: CASSQAPLLENTEAFF
J: TRBJ2-7; length: 18; V: TRBV27; CDR3: CASSGSPMTSGSSYEQYF
J: TRBJ2-7; length: 13; V: TRBV5-1; CDR3: CASSAGTNYEQYF
J: TRBJ2-3; length: 15; V: TRBV11-2; CDR3: CASSAVVPWVDTQYF
J: TRBJ2-4; length: 14; V: TRBV20-1; CDR3: CSATEGRWYAIQYF
J: TRBJ2-7; length: 15; V: TRBV5-6; CDR3: CASSYHRGRNYEQYF
J: TRBJ2-2; length: 14; V: TRBV5-1; CDR3: CASSPGGNTGELFF
J: TRBJ2-5; length: 16; V: TRBV3-1; CDR3: CASSPLPPGGLQTQYF
J: TRBJ1-6; length: 12; V: TRBV6-1; CDR3: CATRGSGSPLHF
J: TRBJ2-3; length: 15; V: TRBV20-1; CDR3: CSAITGTGVTDTQYF
J: TRBJ1-1; length: 13; V: TRBV6-2/TRBV6-3; CDR3: CASRRDSYTEAFF
J: TRBJ2-5; length: 15; V: TRBV7-6; CDR3: CASSPRDRNQETQYF
J: TRBJ2-1; length: 13; V: TRBV11-3; CDR3: CASSLEGGTEQFF
J: TRBJ2-5; length: 13; V: TRBV14; CDR3: CASSQGLPETQYF
J: TRBJ2-7; length: 16; V: TRBV29-1; CDR3: CSVRLPADTELYEQYF
J: TRBJ1-1; length: 14; V: TRBV2; CDR3: CASRLTGQGTEAFF
J: TRBJ2-1; length: 14; V: TRBV5-1; CDR3: CASSPGGYNNEQFF
J: TRBJ2-1; length: 16; V: TRBV5-1; CDR3: CASSRNRERSYNEQFF
J: TRBJ2-1; length: 14; V: TRBV7-2; CDR3: CASSLGGTSGEQFF
J: TRBJ2-1; length: 15; V: TRBV2; CDR3: CASRTSGGPGNEQFF
J: TRBJ1-2; length: 15; V: TRBV5-1; CDR3: CASRPRDSVTYGYTF
J: TRBJ2-1; length: 15; V: TRBV7-9; CDR3: CASSLSGGALYEQFF
J: TRBJ1-1; length: 14; V: TRBV25-1; CDR3: CATSLTATGGEAFF
J: TRBJ2-3; length: 14; V: TRBV7-9; CDR3: CASSYSGSVDTQYF
J: TRBJ2-2; length: 18; V: TRBV3-1; CDR3: CASSLIVPGALNTGELFF
J: TRBJ2-5; length: 20; V: TRBV28; CDR3: CASSLFLGETSGGPRETQYF
J: TRBJ2-3; length: 15; V: TRBV5-1; CDR3: CASSSKRGGEGPQYF
J: TRBJ2-2; length: 15; V: TRBV10-3; CDR3: CAISDLGPNTGELFF
J: TRBJ2-2; length: 15; V: TRBV12-3/TRBV12-4; CDR3: CASNPGGGRAGELFF
J: TRBJ2-7; length: 14; V: TRBV11-2; CDR3: CASSAGLTLYEQYF
J: TRBJ2-3; length: 16; V: TRBV5-1; CDR3: CASSLASGGPTDTQYF
J: TRBJ2-3; length: 13; V: TRBV20-1; CDR3: CSPFPNSGDTQYF
J: TRBJ2-1; length: 13; V: TRBV6-6; CDR3: CASSPTPINEQFF
J: TRBJ2-6; length: 17; V: TRBV11-1; CDR3: CASSPRIPSSGANVLTF
J: TRBJ1-2; length: 13; V: TRBV11-2; CDR3: CASSQTGVLGYTF
J: TRBJ2-1; length: 18; V: TRBV6-1; CDR3: CASSEDPQRGRQYNEQFF
J: TRBJ1-3; length: 12; V: TRBV20-1; CDR3: CSASSSGNTIYF
J: TRBJ2-5; length: 15; V: TRBV30; CDR3: CAFYRGLIGQETQYF
J: TRBJ1-6; length: 14; V: TRBV9; CDR3: CASSVDHYNSPLHF
J: TRBJ2-1; length: 14; V: TRBV28; CDR3: CASSLPGFYNEQFF
J: TRBJ2-2; length: 13; V: TRBV7-8; CDR3: CASSLAGGGELFF
J: TRBJ2-3; length: 13; V: TRBV12-3/TRBV12-4; CDR3: CASSSPSTDTQYF
J: TRBJ2-1; length: 17; V: TRBV12-3/TRBV12-4; CDR3: CASSLVFLASSYNEQFF
J: TRBJ2-6; length: 13; V: TRBV10-2; CDR3: CASSEQGANVLTF
J: TRBJ1-6; length: 17; V: TRBV7-4; CDR3: CASSLAPPGQGNSPLHF
J: TRBJ2-3; length: 11; V: TRBV7-8; CDR3: CASSLEGTQYF
J: TRBJ2-4; length: 13; V: TRBV20-1; CDR3: CSARVDSKNIQYF
J: TRBJ1-2; length: 14; V: TRBV5-1; CDR3: CASSPQGAGGGYTF
J: TRBJ1-2; length: 11; V: TRBV25-1; CDR3: CASGTYYGYTF
J: TRBJ2-2; length: 16; V: TRBV7-9; CDR3: CASSFLRGKNTGELFF
J: TRBJ1-2; length: 15; V: TRBV5-6; CDR3: CASSPFGRYNYGYTF
J: TRBJ2-4; length: 11; V: TRBV12-3/TRBV12-4; CDR3: CASRTSDIQYF
J: TRBJ2-3; length: 17; V: TRBV6-1; CDR3: CASSEAHWTEERDTQYF
J: TRBJ1-2; length: 13; V: TRBV20-1; CDR3: CSASHRGDYGYTF
J: TRBJ1-2; length: 16; V: TRBV3-1; CDR3: CASSPPTWTANYGYTF